This TCR beta chain was found in a study of T cell repertoires in cytomegalovirus infection. In the study overall: Indications of both CMV infection and matching HLA type were provided by public TCR beta signatures. Study-level findings and limits: HLA-C-restricted CMV-specific TCR beta clonotypes were dominant in the ex vivo response. Using cumulative public TCR beta family frequency, the authors identified those who carried CMV together with the relevant HLA.

This CDR3 has 16 residues. J gave up 5 bases and V 0 bases, and 5 bases lay outside the gene matches. Germline CDR1 MNHEY, CDR2 SVGEGT. In this sample, this clonotype turned up a few times. As yet, its antigen is unknown. TCRdb re-called the reads with MiXCR, one entry per CDR3 protein. This sample has some 100,000 distinct CDR3 sequences; 20% to 30% occur once, and the top ten carry approximately 40%. V usage is TRBV6-2 or TRBV6-3 and J usage is TRBJ2-1; 9 nucleotides align to TRBD2. What was sequenced was CD8+ T cells from PBMCs. The TCR sequence derives from a human donor in good health (CMV status not recorded). Some clones in this sample may be carry-over from other donors' samples. CDR3 nucleotide sequence: TGTGCCAGCAGTTACTCGAGGGCTAGCGGGGACAATGAGCAGTTCTTC. Amino acid sequence: CASSYSRASGDNEQFF.